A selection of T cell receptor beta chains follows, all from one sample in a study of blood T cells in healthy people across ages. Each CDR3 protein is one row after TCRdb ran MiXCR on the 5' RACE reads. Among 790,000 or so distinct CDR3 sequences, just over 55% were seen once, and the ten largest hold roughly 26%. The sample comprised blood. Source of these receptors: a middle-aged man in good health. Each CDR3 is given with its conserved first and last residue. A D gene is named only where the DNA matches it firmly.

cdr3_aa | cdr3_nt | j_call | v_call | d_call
CSSKLTSVNEQFF | TGCAGTTCAAAACTCACTAGCGTCAATGAGCAGTTCTTC | TRBJ2-1 | TRBV20-1 | TRBD2
CASSPLGQGADGYTF | TGTGCCAGCAGTCCCCTAGGACAGGGGGCGGATGGCTACACCTTC | TRBJ1-2 | TRBV3-1 | TRBD1
CASSSGRTGEQYF | TGTGCCAGCAGCTCGGGACGCACTGGGGAGCAGTACTTC | TRBJ2-4 | TRBV7-7 | -
CASSDWYNEQFF | TGTGCCAGCAGCGATTGGTACAATGAGCAGTTCTTC | TRBJ2-1 | TRBV11-2 | -
CASSKRESDTQYF | TGTGCCAGCAGCAAAAGGGAGTCAGATACGCAGTATTTT | TRBJ2-3 | TRBV21-1 | -
CSVGFVLNYGYTF | TGCAGCGTTGGGTTTGTTTTAAACTATGGCTACACCTTC | TRBJ1-2 | TRBV29-1 | -
CSVGAGANYGYTF | TGCAGCGTTGGGGCAGGGGCAAACTATGGCTACACCTTC | TRBJ1-2 | TRBV29-1 | -
CASRSSGQVPYGYTF | TGTGCCAGCAGGAGCTCGGGACAGGTTCCCTATGGCTACACCTTC | TRBJ1-2 | TRBV7-2 | TRBD1
CASSPSGRIDNEQFF | TGTGCCAGCAGTCCTAGCGGGAGGATCGACAATGAGCAGTTCTTC | TRBJ2-1 | TRBV28 | TRBD2
CASSQLASDTQYF | TGTGCCAGCAGCCAACTAGCATCAGATACGCAGTATTTT | TRBJ2-3 | TRBV7-2 | -
CASSLVVQGGGHTF | TGTGCCAGCAGTTTAGTAGTGCAGGGGGGCGGCCACACCTTC | TRBJ1-2 | TRBV12-3/TRBV12-4 | TRBD1
CASSYSPFTGELFF | TGTGCCAGCAGTTACTCGCCCTTCACCGGGGAGCTGTTTTTT | TRBJ2-2 | TRBV6-5 | -
CASSFLPSSALGSTGELFF | TGTGCCAGCAGTTTTCTTCCCTCTAGTGCCCTGGGGAGCACCGGGGAGCTGTTTTTT | TRBJ2-2 | TRBV28 | -
CASSAGNEETQYF | TGTGCCAGCAGTGCGGGGAACGAAGAGACCCAGTACTTC | TRBJ2-5 | TRBV28 | -